This TCR beta chain originates from a study of molecular identifiers for immune sequencing clone quantification. TCRdb re-called the PCR reads with MiXCR, one entry per CDR3 protein. This sample has about 500,000 distinct CDR3 sequences, with about a fifth found just once. Material: naive CD8+ T cells from blood, with Jurkat cell RNA spiked in. Subset meaning: FACS-sorted CD8+CD4-CCR7+CD45RA+ naive T cells. The origin of this receptor is a human donor in good health. Some libraries in this study had Jurkat cell RNA spiked in.

The CDR3 region is CATPRGGGGSYEQYF. In nucleotides, the CDR3 is TGTGCCACCCCCCGGGGGGGGGGGGGTTCCTACGAGCAGTACTTC. The V gene is TRBV28, the J gene TRBJ2-7; 8 positions agree with TRBD2. The V and J ends lost 10 bases and 1 base, in that order; junction bases with no gene match: 12. The CDR3 loop spans 15 amino acids. CDR1 MDHEN and CDR2 SYDVKM come from the germline V gene.